These 2 T cell receptor beta chains were all obtained from the same sample, sequenced in a study of T cells in Graves' hyperthyroidism and ophthalmopathy. The source material, RNA transcripts, was used to amplify TCR beta CDR3 regions. The HTBI primer set drove a first-round RT-PCR of the TCR CDR3. TCRdb called the multiplex PCR reads again in MiXCR, with one record for every CDR3 protein. The sample holds hundreds of thousands of distinct CDR3 sequences, roughly 14% seen once. What was sequenced was blood. The source of these receptors is a woman younger than 45 with Graves' hyperthyroidism.

V gene TRBV30 combines with J gene TRBJ2-7; perhaps TRBD1 as D (5 bases). The V gene's germline CDR1 is GTSNPN and CDR2 SVGIG (reference sequence). The CDR3 is 12 residues long. The V and J ends lost 5 bases and 6 bases respectively, with 14 bases between them. The CDR3 DNA reads TGTGCCTGGGCCAGGGCTAGGGCCGAGCAGTACTTC. This gives the protein CAWARARAEQYF.

The rearrangement uses TRBV7-9 and TRBJ2-3; no clear D gene. V dropped 6 bases and J dropped 1 base, with 8 bases sitting between them. The CDR3 covers 13 residues. Germline V gene data show CDR1 as SEHNR and CDR2 as FQNEAQ (reference sequence). CDR3 sequence reads: CASSQLGTDTQYF. Here the CDR3 DNA reads TGTGCCAGCAGTCAATTAGGCACAGATACGCAGTATTTT. Looking up the rest from reference TRBV7-9 and TRBJ2-3 gives the full variable domain: DTGVSQNPRHKITKRGQNVTFRCDPISEHNRLYWYRQTLGQGPEFLTYFQNEAQLEKSRLLSDRFSAERPKGSFSTLEIQRTEQGDSAMYLCASSQLGTDTQYFGPGTRLTVL.